Below are 14 T cell receptor beta chains sequenced from a single sample in a study of T cell changes during pregnancy in multiple sclerosis. Libraries were prepared by immunoSEQ multiplex PCR; TCRdb keeps only in-frame clonotypes and omits some of them. The table lists around 92,000 clones, about 94% of them singletons, with roughly 2.2% in the top ten. The source was peripheral blood, collected in the third trimester of pregnancy. Every receptor here comes from a female donor with multiple sclerosis, enrolled in a pregnancy study.

The chain is built from TRBV6-1 and TRBJ2-1; 13 bases map to TRBD2. Germline lookup yields CDR1 MNHNS and CDR2 SASEGT. J lost 4 bases, V lost 4 bases, and 4 bases had no gene match. The CDR3 consists of 16 residues. CDR3 nucleotides: TGTGCCAGCAGTGCACTAGCGGGAGGGCGATACAATGAGCAGTTCTTC. It specifies CASSALAGGRYNEQFF.

V gene TRBV15 combines with J gene TRBJ2-7; D unclear. The CDR3 has 15 residues. Trimming took off 0 bases at V and 2 bases at J, with 11 bases between the two ends. Germline CDR1 is LNHNV and CDR2 is YYDKDF (reference sequence). CDR3 DNA: TGTGCCACCAGCAGAGATCGCAACAGCCCCTACGAGCAGTACTTC. Amino acids: CATSRDRNSPYEQYF.

The rearrangement joins TRBV19 to TRBJ1-1; D unclear. The CDR3 has 13 amino acids. Germline-derived CDR1 and CDR2 are LNHDA and SQIVND (reference sequence). The V end was cut by 1 base, the J end by 1 base, with 4 bases between. CDR3 in amino acids: CASSIGRNTEAFF. The CDR3 DNA reads TGTGCCAGTAGTATAGGCAGGAACACTGAAGCTTTCTTT.

The chain is built from TRBV5-6 and TRBJ1-1, with D possibly TRBD1 on 6 matching bases. Germline CDR1 is SGHDT and CDR2 is YYEEEE. Deletions cut 1 base from V and 3 bases from J, with 13 bases between. This CDR3 region has 15 residues. This CDR3 reads CASSLPQGPHTEAFF. The CDR3 DNA follows: TGTGCCAGCAGCTTGCCCCAGGGGCCCCACACTGAAGCTTTCTTT.

The rearrangement joins TRBV6-6 to TRBJ1-5; 9 bases are shared with TRBD1. Trimming at V came to 6 bases and at J to 0 bases, leaving 6 bases not matched to a gene. Germline V lookup: CDR1 MNHNY, CDR2 SVGAGI (reference sequence). The CDR3 is made up of 16 amino acids. The CDR3 loop is CASSPRQGDSNQPQHF. The CDR3 coding sequence is TGTGCCAGCAGCCCACGACAGGGGGATAGCAATCAGCCCCAGCATTTT.

The DNA of the CDR3 is TGTGCCAGCATTAGGGGACAGTCGAGCAATCAGCCCCAGCATTTT. It translates to CASIRGQSSNQPQHF. The chain links TRBV6-1 to TRBJ1-5, with 7 bases lining up with TRBD1. V was clipped by 7 bases and J by 1 base; unmatched bases: 7. The CDR3 is 15 residues long. CDR1 is MNHNS, CDR2 SASEGT, per germline.

V and J are TRBV19 and TRBJ2-2, with TRBD1 matching 9 bases. The V segment lost 2 bases and the J segment 4 bases; nucleotides outside the gene matches: 2. The germline V gene has CDR1 LNHDA and CDR2 SQIVND (reference sequence). The CDR3 totals 15 residues. The CDR3 DNA reads TGTGCCAGTAGTATAATGGACAGGGGCACCGGGGAGCTGTTTTTT. Protein sequence: CASSIMDRGTGELFF.

V usage is TRBV19 and J usage is TRBJ1-5; 9 bases line up with TRBD1. Trimming cost V 3 bases and J 3 bases; bases outside gene matches: 6. CDR3 length equals 16 residues. Germline V gene sequence: CDR1 LNHDA, CDR2 SQIVND (reference sequence). This CDR3 reads CASSMAGTGYNQPQHF. CDR3 bases: TGTGCCAGTAGTATGGCCGGGACAGGGTACAATCAGCCCCAGCATTTT.

V usage is TRBV7-9 and J usage is TRBJ1-2, with a weak D call TRBD1 (6 bases). CDR3 length: 14 residues. Germline CDR1 SEHNR, CDR2 FQNEAQ (reference sequence). V was pared by 6 bases and J by 3 bases, with 14 bases between. The CDR3 DNA is TGTGCCAGCAGGCTAGAACAGGGCGACTATGGCTACACCTTC. Amino acid sequence: CASRLEQGDYGYTF.

This chain connects TRBV19 to TRBJ2-2; TRBD1 aligns across 7 bases. This CDR3 is 15 amino acids long. The V gene end was trimmed by 1 base and the J gene end by 6 bases; junction bases not matched to a gene: 5. Germline values: CDR1 LNHDA, CDR2 SQIVND (reference sequence). The CDR3 reads CASSIGTGGAGELFF. The CDR3 DNA follows: TGTGCCAGTAGTATAGGGACAGGTGGCGCCGGGGAGCTGTTTTTT.

The chain employs TRBV29-1 and TRBJ2-7, with 11 nucleotides matching TRBD1. Germline trimming cut 4 bases from V and 3 bases from J; bases unmatched to any gene: 8. The CDR3 extends over 15 amino acids. Germline V gene sequence: CDR1 SQVTM, CDR2 ANQGSEA. In nucleotides, the CDR3 is TGCAGCGTTGGGGGCGGGACAGGGGGTATCTACGAGCAGTACTTC. Translating gives CSVGGGTGGIYEQYF.

The chain is built from TRBV27 and TRBJ2-1; TRBD2 might be the D (5 bases). Germline CDR1 reads MNHEY; CDR2 reads SMNVEV (reference sequence). The CDR3 sequence is 14 residues long. V gave up 5 bases and J gave up 0 bases, with 8 bases separating them. CDR3 region: CASSDSVSYNEQFF. CDR3 sequence (DNA): TGTGCCAGCAGTGATAGCGTCTCCTACAATGAGCAGTTCTTC.

V is TRBV7-2 and J is TRBJ2-7; D is perhaps TRBD2 (7 bases). V lost 2 bases and J lost 1, with 9 bases in between. The CDR3 runs 14 residues. Germline V gives CDR1 SGHTA, CDR2 FQGNSA. CDR3 coding DNA: TGTGCCAGCAGCTTAAGGGGGGGGTCCTACGAGCAGTACTTC. It yields the protein CASSLRGGSYEQYF.

The V gene is TRBV28, the J gene TRBJ1-1; no firm D call. CDR3 length equals 16 residues. CDR1 is MDHEN, CDR2 SYDVKM, per germline. V lost 4 bases and J 1 base, leaving 16 bases between the germline ends. The CDR3 reads CASSSRIEIRNTEAFF. DNA of the CDR3: TGTGCCAGCAGTTCCCGAATAGAAATTAGGAACACTGAAGCTTTCTTT.